Below are 18 T cell receptor beta chains sequenced from a single sample in a study of beta chain features in type 1 diabetes. TCRB transcripts that were expressed got sequenced, as all of the isolated RNA had been reverse transcribed. Assay: immunoSEQ multiplex PCR; the TCRdb copy retains only in-frame clones and omits some. The data contain 400,000 to 500,000 clones, more than 11% of them singletons. The specimen was naive CD4+ T cells from blood. Receptors originate from a man aged 30 to 39 in good health.

The rearrangement links TRBV5-1 to TRBJ2-3; unclear D gene. Looked up from germline, CDR1 is SGHRS and CDR2 is YFSETQ. V was pared by 4 bases and J by 10 bases, with 13 bases between. CDR3 length equals 12 residues. The CDR3 nucleotides are TGCGCCAGCAGCACACAAGACGCGTCGCAGTATTTT. This encodes CASSTQDASQYF.

This clone was observed a handful of times. The chain uses TRBV7-2 and TRBJ2-1, with D possibly TRBD1 on 6 matching bases. The CDR3 has 15 amino acids. Germline assignment: CDR1 SGHTA and CDR2 FQGNSA. V was cut by 2 bases and J by 4 bases, with 12 bases left in between. In DNA form, the CDR3 reads TGTGCCAGCAGCTTAAAGCTAGGGGGATACAATGAGCAGTTCTTC. This encodes CASSLKLGGYNEQFF.

This clone has a handful of counts. The chain employs TRBV29-1 and TRBJ2-3, with D tentatively TRBD2 (6 bases). Between the trimmed V and J ends, which lost 4 bases and 2 bases, there was a span of 13 bases. This CDR3 comprises 14 residues. Germline V CDR1 and CDR2: SQVTM, ANQGSEA. The CDR3 sequence: CSVVGRGSTDTQYF. The CDR3 DNA reads as TGCAGCGTTGTCGGGAGAGGATCCACAGATACGCAGTATTTT.

J is TRBJ2-5 and V is TRBV30, with D hard to call. The germline gives CDR1 GTSNPN, CDR2 SVGIG (reference sequence). V was clipped by 3 bases and J by 3 bases, with 8 bases between them. CDR3 length: 12 residues. This chain's CDR3 is CAWSEAEETQYF. The CDR3 bases are TGTGCCTGGAGCGAGGCCGAAGAGACCCAGTACTTC.

This clone has a handful of counts. This rearrangement joins TRBV7-2 to TRBJ2-3; 14 bases fit TRBD2. The CDR3 runs 17 residues. Germline CDR1 SGHTA, CDR2 FQGNSA. J was trimmed by 6 bases and V by 5 bases; bases with no gene match: 10. In DNA form, the CDR3 reads TGTGCCAGCAGCGGGGTGGTGGGACTAGCGGGAGTGGATACGCAGTATTTT. The encoded protein is CASSGVVGLAGVDTQYF.

The CDR3 here is CASRAGTLAADTQYF. CDR3 bases: TGTGCCAGCAGGGCCGGGACCCTAGCAGCAGATACGCAGTATTTT. The V and J genes are TRBV2 and TRBJ2-3, with D perhaps assigned TRBD1 or TRBD2 (5 bases each). CDR1 SNHLY and CDR2 FYNNEI come from the germline V gene. Trimming left V 6 bases short and J 4 bases short, with 17 bases between. The CDR3 has 15 amino acids.

The chain has TRBV5-8 and TRBJ2-7; TRBD1 matches 7 bases. CDR3 length equals 15 residues. CDR1 and CDR2 (germline): SGHTS, YDEGEE. J was trimmed by 2 bases and V by 5 bases; bases with no gene match: 10. DNA for the CDR3: TGTGCCAGCAGTTCTCTCAACAGGGGCACCTACGAGCAGTACGTC. Amino acids: CASSSLNRGTYEQYV.

This chain connects TRBV7-2 to TRBJ2-3; no definite D call. The CDR3 is 14 residues long. Trimming took off 6 bases at V and 0 bases at J, with 10 bases between the two ends. In germline, CDR1 is SGHTA, CDR2 FQGNSA. The CDR3 region is CASSPWGSTDTQYF. The CDR3 DNA follows: TGTGCCAGCAGTCCTTGGGGTAGCACAGATACGCAGTATTTT.

This clone was seen only a few times. The genes are TRBV7-2 and TRBJ1-1, with D perhaps matching TRBD1 (6 bases). V was pared by 0 bases and J by 7 bases, with 9 bases between. CDR3 length: 13 amino acids. The germline V gene encodes CDR1 SGHTA and CDR2 FQGNSA. The CDR3 coding sequence is TGTGCCAGCAGCTTAGCCGGACAGTTTGAAGCTTTCTTT. Amino acids: CASSLAGQFEAFF.

V usage is TRBV7-2 and J usage is TRBJ2-6; D not resolved. The CDR3 spans 15 residues. The germline V gene has CDR1 SGHTA and CDR2 FQGNSA. The germline V and J ends were trimmed by 1 base and 1 base, with 5 bases remaining between them. The CDR3 loop is CASSLDWSGANVLTF. CDR3 coding DNA: TGTGCCAGCAGCTTAGATTGGTCTGGGGCCAACGTCCTGACTTTC.

The sample holds a few counts of this clone. The chain couples TRBV11-1 to TRBJ2-1; 9 bases map to TRBD2. CDR1 and CDR2 from the germline V gene are SGHAT and FQDESV (reference sequence). Trimming at V came to 2 bases and at J to 5 bases, leaving 7 bases not matched to a gene. This CDR3 contains 16 residues. CDR3 nucleotide sequence: TGTGCCAGCAGCTTACGTGGCCGACTAGCGGACAATGAGCAGTTCTTC. The encoded protein is CASSLRGRLADNEQFF.

The chain's CDR3 is CASSELAGLDTQYF. The CDR3 bases are TGTGCCAGCAGCGAGTTAGCGGGGTTAGATACGCAGTATTTT. The rearrangement uses TRBV9 and TRBJ2-3; TRBD2 matches 8 bases. The CDR3 is made up of 14 amino acids. V was pared by 3 bases and J by 5 bases, with 5 bases of the junction left unmatched. Germline CDR1 SGDLS, CDR2 YYNGEE.

This chain connects TRBV5-1 to TRBJ1-2; D is possibly TRBD1 (5 bases). V was pared by 5 bases and J by 8 bases, with 10 bases between. Germline V gene data show CDR1 as SGHRS and CDR2 as YFSETQ. The CDR3 consists of 11 residues. The CDR3 region is CASRKGSGYTF. CDR3 nucleotides: TGCGCCAGCAGGAAGGGGAGCGGCTACACCTTC.

The chain carries TRBV7-8 and TRBJ1-1; 12 bases fit TRBD1. Germline V gene lookup returns CDR1 SGHVS and CDR2 FQNEAQ. This CDR3 contains 16 residues. Trimming removed 3 bases from V and 5 bases from J; junction bases left unmatched: 7. The CDR3 loop reads CASSFRDRGPVTEAFF. The CDR3 nucleotides are TGTGCCAGCAGCTTCCGGGACAGGGGGCCGGTAACTGAAGCTTTCTTT.

A few counts support this clone. The same CDR3 arises from other DNA sequences in this sample as well. The chain is built from TRBV7-2 and TRBJ2-5; 8 bases align to TRBD1. The CDR3 runs to 14 residues. Germline values: CDR1 SGHTA, CDR2 FQGNSA. With 1 base clipped from V and 4 bases from J, the junction kept 2 bases outside the gene matches. CDR3 region: CASSLGGQGETQYF. The CDR3 nucleotides are TGTGCCAGCAGCTTAGGTGGACAGGGAGAGACCCAGTACTTC.

This chain connects TRBV2 to TRBJ1-2, with D perhaps TRBD1 (5 bases). Germline CDR1 reads SNHLY; CDR2 reads FYNNEI. The V and J ends lost 1 base and 3 bases respectively, with 6 bases between them. The CDR3 contains 13 residues. As DNA, the CDR3 is TGTGCCAGCAGTGAAGGGGGGTACTATGGCTACACCTTC. This translates into CASSEGGYYGYTF.

This clone was observed a few times. The V gene is TRBV25-1, the J gene TRBJ2-1; D is perhaps TRBD2 (6 bases). Germline values: CDR1 MGHDK, CDR2 SYGVNS. The CDR3 covers 15 residues. V lost 4 bases and J lost 9, with 19 bases in between. The CDR3 DNA reads as TGTGCCAGCAGTGGGTCGTATGGGACTGCAGCTGAGCAGTTCTTC. Protein product: CASSGSYGTAAEQFF.

This clone was detected ten times or more. This chain uses TRBV29-1 with TRBJ2-1; 10 nucleotides align to TRBD2. Germline V gene sequence: CDR1 SQVTM, CDR2 ANQGSEA. CDR3 length equals 17 residues. V lost 8 bases, J lost 0 bases, and 13 bases stayed unmatched. The CDR3 DNA reads as TGCAGCCTCCCCCGGCTAGCGGGAGACAGCTCCTACAATGAGCAGTTCTTC. It encodes CSLPRLAGDSSYNEQFF.